A selection of T cell receptor beta chains follows, all from one sample in a study of blood T cell repertoires in COVID-19. Profiled with immunoSEQ multiplex PCR; TCRdb holds only in-frame clones, not every one. Of approximately 53,000 clones listed, around 80% were seen once; the top ten hold about 22%. Sequenced input: peripheral blood. The receptors shown here come from a woman aged 55-75 years with acute or convalescent COVID-19. Both conserved end residues are part of each CDR3. A D gene is named only where the DNA matches it firmly.

d_call	j_call	v_call	cdr3_aa
.	TRBJ2-1	TRBV7-9	CASRLLAIGGDEQFF
TRBD1	TRBJ2-7	TRBV6-5	CASSRTGEYEQYF
.	TRBJ2-1	TRBV5-1	CASSLPPGVIGNNEQFF
.	TRBJ1-6	TRBV28	CASSSSGNSPLHF
.	TRBJ2-3	TRBV15	CATSRGEEGTDTQYF
.	TRBJ2-3	TRBV3-1/TRBV3-2	CASSQLGGFTDTQYF
.	TRBJ1-1	TRBV12-3/TRBV12-4	CASTTSVGAEAFF
TRBD2	TRBJ2-3	TRBV9	CASSVAGGSTDTQYF
TRBD1	TRBJ1-1	TRBV6-5	CASSFPGQGVEAFF
.	TRBJ2-1	TRBV29-1	CSVEVMWGDNEQFF
TRBD1	TRBJ1-2	TRBV7-9	CASSSTGGNGYTF